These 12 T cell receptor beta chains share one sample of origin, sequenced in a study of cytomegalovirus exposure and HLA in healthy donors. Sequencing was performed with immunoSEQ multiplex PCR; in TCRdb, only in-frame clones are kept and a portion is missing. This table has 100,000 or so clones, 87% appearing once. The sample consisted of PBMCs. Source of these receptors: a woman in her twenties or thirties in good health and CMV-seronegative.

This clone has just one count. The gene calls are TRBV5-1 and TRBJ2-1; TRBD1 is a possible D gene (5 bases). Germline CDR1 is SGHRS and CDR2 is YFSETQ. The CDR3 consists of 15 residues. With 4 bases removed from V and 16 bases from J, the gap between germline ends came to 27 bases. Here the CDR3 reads CASSQGPAKSGLGFF. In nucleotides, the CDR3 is TGCGCCAGCAGCCAGGGCCCGGCGAAATCGGGTTTGGGCTTCTTC.

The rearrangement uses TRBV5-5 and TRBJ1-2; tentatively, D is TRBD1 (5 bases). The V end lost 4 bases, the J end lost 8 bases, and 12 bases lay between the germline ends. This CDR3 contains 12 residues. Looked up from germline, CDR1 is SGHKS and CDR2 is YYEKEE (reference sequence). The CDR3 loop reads CASSLGVLGYTF. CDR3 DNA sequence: TGTGCCAGCAGCCTAGGGGTCCTGGGCTACACCTTC.

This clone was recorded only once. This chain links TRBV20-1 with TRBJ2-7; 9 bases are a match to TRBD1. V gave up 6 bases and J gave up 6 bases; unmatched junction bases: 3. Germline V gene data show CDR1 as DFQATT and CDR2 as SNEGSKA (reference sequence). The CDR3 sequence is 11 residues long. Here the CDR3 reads CSAQGAGEQYF. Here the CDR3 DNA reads TGCAGTGCACAGGGGGCAGGCGAGCAGTACTTC.

This CDR3 reads CASSPRGSYEQYF. The CDR3 DNA reads TGTGCCAGCAGTCCTAGGGGCTCCTACGAGCAGTACTTC. This chain joins TRBV13 and TRBJ2-7; the D gene is possibly TRBD1 (5 bases). CDR3 length: 13 residues. Trimming took 6 bases from V and 0 from J, leaving 9 bases between them. Per germline, CDR1 PRHDT and CDR2 FYEKMQ (reference sequence). The whole variable domain, filled in from reference TRBV13 and TRBJ2-7, reads AAGVIQSPRHLIKEKRETATLKCYPIPRHDTVYWYQQGPGQDPQFLISFYEKMQSDKGSIPDRFSAQQFSDYHSELNMSSLELGDSALYFCASSPRGSYEQYFGPGTRLTVT.

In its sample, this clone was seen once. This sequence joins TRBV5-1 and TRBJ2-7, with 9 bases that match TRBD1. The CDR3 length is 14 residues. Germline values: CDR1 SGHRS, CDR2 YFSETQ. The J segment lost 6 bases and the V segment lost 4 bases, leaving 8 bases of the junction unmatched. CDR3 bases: TGCGCCAGCAGCCAGGAGGGACAGGGTGGCGAGCAGTACTTC. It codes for CASSQEGQGGEQYF.

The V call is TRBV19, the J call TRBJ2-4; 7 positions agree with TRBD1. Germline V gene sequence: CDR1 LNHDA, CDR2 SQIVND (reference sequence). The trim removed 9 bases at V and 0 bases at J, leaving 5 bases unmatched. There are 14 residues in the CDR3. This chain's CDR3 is CASGDRLAKNIQYF. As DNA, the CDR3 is TGTGCCAGCGGGGACAGACTAGCCAAAAACATTCAGTACTTC.

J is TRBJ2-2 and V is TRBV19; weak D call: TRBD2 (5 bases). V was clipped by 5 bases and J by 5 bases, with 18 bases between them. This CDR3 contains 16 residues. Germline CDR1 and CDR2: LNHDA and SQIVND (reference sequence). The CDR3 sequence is CASSPPRGENTGELFF. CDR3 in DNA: TGTGCCAGTAGTCCACCCCGGGGAGAAAATACCGGGGAGCTGTTTTTT.

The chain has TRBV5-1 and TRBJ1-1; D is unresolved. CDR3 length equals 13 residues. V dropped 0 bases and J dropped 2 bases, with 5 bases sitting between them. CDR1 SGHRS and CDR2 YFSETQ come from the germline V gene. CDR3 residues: CASSLGSNTEAFF. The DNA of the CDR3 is TGCGCCAGCAGCTTGGGTTCAAACACTGAAGCTTTCTTT.

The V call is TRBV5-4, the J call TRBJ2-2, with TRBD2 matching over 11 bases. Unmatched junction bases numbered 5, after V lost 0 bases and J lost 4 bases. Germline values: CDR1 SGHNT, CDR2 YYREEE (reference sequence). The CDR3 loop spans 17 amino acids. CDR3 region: CASSLAASGGITGELFF. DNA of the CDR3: TGTGCCAGCAGCTTGGCGGCTAGCGGGGGGATCACCGGGGAGCTGTTTTTT.

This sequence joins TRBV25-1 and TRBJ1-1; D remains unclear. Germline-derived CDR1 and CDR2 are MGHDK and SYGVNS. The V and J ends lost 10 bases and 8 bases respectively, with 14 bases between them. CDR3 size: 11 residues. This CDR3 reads CATGWGAEAFF. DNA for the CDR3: TGTGCCACCGGGTGGGGAGCAGAAGCTTTCTTT.

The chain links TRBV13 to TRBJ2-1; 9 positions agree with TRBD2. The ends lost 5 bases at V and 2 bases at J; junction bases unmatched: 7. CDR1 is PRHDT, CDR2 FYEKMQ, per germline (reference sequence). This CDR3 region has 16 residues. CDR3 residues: CASSRAGGLPYNEQFF. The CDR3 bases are TGTGCCAGCAGCCGGGCGGGGGGGCTGCCCTACAATGAGCAGTTCTTC.

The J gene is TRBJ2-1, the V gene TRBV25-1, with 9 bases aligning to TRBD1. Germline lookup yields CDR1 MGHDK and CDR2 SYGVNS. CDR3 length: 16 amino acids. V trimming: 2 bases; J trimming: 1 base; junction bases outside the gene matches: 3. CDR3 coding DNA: TGTGCCAGCAGTGAAGACAGGGGGGTTTCCTACAATGAGCAGTTCTTC. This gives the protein CASSEDRGVSYNEQFF.